This T cell receptor beta chain was profiled in a study of PD-1 blockade in mismatch repair-deficient tumors. Overall study context: All were previously treated, progressing patients with 12 mismatch repair-deficient cancer types.

Notes on the study in general: Tumor-resident clones, often absent from pretreatment blood, expanded after pembrolizumab and then contracted.

Measured with immunoSEQ multiplex PCR; TCRdb has only the in-frame clones, and not every one. The sample lists about 68,000 clones; about 78% were seen once. All patients were mismatch repair deficient, assessed by either PCR or immunohistochemistry. TCRs were sequenced from a few patients responding to pembrolizumab. The germline V gene has CDR1 MNHNY and CDR2 SVGAGI (reference sequence). The CDR3 consists of 16 residues. With respect to this clone: Its target is not known. The germline gene is not matched at one end of the junction; a read error may be the cause.

This chain uses TRBV6-6 with TRBJ2-2, with 7 bases fitting TRBD2. The receptor's source is an adult with mismatch repair-deficient cancer. The sample in question was peripheral blood, obtained 2 weeks after starting pembrolizumab. CDR3 sequence (DNA): TGTGCCAGCAGTGACTCGGGGACTACGAACACCGGGGAGCTGTTTTTT. Protein product: CASSDSGTTNTGELFF.